This T cell receptor beta chain was retrieved from a study of blood T cell repertoires in COVID-19. About the study: Some COVID-19 samples were acute and others convalescent; all came from the United States, Italy and Spain. T cells, B-cell-depleted T cells, or PBMCs provided the cDNA or gDNA that served as material.

Germline CDR1 is MNHEY and CDR2 is SVGAGI. The CDR3 covers 13 residues. Trimming removed 5 bases at V and 6 bases at J, with 14 bases between. Authors' methods: How many nucleated cells were present was estimated from reference gene primer amplification. Produced via immunoSEQ multiplex PCR; TCRdb's table is partial and in-frame only. The DNA was the basis for D and trimming; V, J and clone size are from that table. The sample lists roughly 500,000 clones, 70% to 90% occurring once. This TCR was recovered from a human donor in a cohort sampled during active COVID-19. The genes are TRBV6-5 and TRBJ2-7; possible D gene TRBD2, 7 bases. The sequenced sample consisted of peripheral blood. Written as DNA, the CDR3 is TGTGCCAGCAGTCCCGGGGGGCCAAGCGAGCAGTACTTC. Translated, it gives CASSPGGPSEQYF.